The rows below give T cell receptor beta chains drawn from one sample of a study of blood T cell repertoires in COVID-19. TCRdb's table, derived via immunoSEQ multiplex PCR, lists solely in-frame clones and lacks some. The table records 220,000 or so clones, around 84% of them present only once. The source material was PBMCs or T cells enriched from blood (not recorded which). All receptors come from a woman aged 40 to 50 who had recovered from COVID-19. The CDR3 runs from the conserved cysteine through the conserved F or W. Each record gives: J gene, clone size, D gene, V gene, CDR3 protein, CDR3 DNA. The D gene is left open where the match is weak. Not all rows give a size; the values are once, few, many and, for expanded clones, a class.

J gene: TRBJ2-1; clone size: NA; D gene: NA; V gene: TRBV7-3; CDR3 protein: CASSPRTGSSYNEQFF; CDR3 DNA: TGTGCCAGCAGCCCCCGGACGGGGAGCTCCTACAATGAGCAGTTCTTC
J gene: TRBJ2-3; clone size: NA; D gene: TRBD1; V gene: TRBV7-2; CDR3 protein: CASSPGQGTDTQYF; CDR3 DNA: TGTGCCAGCAGCCCCGGACAGGGCACAGATACGCAGTATTTT
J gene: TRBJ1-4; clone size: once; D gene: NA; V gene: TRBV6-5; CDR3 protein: CASSYSFAGGLGKLFF; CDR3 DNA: TGTGCCAGCAGTTACTCGTTCGCAGGAGGCTTGGGAAAACTGTTTTTT
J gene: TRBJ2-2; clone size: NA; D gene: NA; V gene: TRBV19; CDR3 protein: CASKKSGIANTGELFF; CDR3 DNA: TGTGCCAGTAAGAAATCGGGGATAGCGAACACCGGGGAGCTGTTTTTT
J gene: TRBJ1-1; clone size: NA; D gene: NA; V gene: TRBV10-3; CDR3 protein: CAIGGQNTEAFF; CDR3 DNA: TGTGCCATCGGGGGCCAGAACACTGAAGCTTTCTTT
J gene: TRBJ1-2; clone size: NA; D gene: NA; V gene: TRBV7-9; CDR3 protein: CASSSDGYGYTF; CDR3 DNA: TGTGCCAGCAGCTCCGACGGGTATGGCTACACCTTC
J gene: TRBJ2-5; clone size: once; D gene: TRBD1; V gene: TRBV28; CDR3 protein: CASSLGGQVGTQYF; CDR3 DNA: TGTGCCAGCAGTTTAGGTGGACAGGTGGGGACCCAGTACTTC
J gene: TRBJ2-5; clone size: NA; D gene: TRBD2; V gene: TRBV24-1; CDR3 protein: CATSGPLAGGPVTQYF; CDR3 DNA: TGTGCCACCAGTGGTCCACTAGCGGGAGGGCCTGTGACCCAGTACTTC
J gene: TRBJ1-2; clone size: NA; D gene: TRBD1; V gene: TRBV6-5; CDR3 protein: CASSKDRGTYGYTF; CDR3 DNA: TGTGCCAGCAGTAAGGACAGGGGCACCTATGGCTACACCTTC
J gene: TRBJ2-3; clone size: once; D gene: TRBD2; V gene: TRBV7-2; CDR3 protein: CASTPGLAGGYDTDTQYF; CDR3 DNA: TGTGCCAGCACCCCGGGACTAGCGGGAGGATACGACACAGATACGCAGTATTTT
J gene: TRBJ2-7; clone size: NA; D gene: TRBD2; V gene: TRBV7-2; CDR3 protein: CASSLGHPGGNEQYF; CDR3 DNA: TGTGCCAGCAGCTTAGGTCATCCGGGAGGCAACGAGCAGTACTTC
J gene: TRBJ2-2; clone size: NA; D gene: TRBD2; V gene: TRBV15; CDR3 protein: CATGRGRAIGELFF; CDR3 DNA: TGTGCCACCGGACGCGGGAGGGCCATCGGGGAGCTGTTTTTT
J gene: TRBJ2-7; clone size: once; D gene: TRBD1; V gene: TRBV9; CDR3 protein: CASRARGLSYEQYF; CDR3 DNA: TGTGCCAGCAGAGCTAGGGGGCTCTCCTACGAGCAGTACTTC
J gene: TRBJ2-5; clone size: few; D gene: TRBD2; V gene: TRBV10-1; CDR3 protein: CASSGGETQYF; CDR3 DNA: TGCGCCAGCTCCGGGGGGGAGACCCAGTACTTC
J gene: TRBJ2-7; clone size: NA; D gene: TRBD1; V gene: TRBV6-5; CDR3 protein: CASSPPGQWPEQYF; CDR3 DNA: TGTGCCAGCAGTCCTCCGGGACAGTGGCCCGAGCAGTACTTC
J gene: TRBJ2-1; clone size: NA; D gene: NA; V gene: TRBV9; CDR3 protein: CASSVGAGGDYNEQFF; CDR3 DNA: TGTGCCAGCAGCGTAGGGGCGGGTGGGGATTACAATGAGCAGTTCTTC
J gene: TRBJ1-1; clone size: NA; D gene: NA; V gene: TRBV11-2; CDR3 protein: CASSLAQNEAFF; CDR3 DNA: TGTGCCAGCAGCTTAGCGCAGAATGAAGCTTTCTTT
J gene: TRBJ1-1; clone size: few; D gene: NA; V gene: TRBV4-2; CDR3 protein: CASSQEAGRTGVNTEAFF; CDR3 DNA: TGTGCCAGCAGCCAAGAGGCAGGGAGGACGGGAGTGAACACTGAAGCTTTCTTT
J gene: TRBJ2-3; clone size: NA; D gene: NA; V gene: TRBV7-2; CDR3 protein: CASREGGHNTQYF; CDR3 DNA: TGTGCCAGCCGCGAAGGCGGGCACAATACGCAGTATTTT
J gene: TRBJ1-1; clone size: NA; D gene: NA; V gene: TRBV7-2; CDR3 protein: CASSLDRAGTEAFF; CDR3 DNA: TGTGCCAGCAGCTTAGACAGGGCGGGCACTGAAGCTTTCTTT
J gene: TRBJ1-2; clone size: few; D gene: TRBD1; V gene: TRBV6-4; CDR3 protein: CASSETGDSSYGYTF; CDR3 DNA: TGTGCCAGCAGTGAAACAGGGGACTCTAGCTATGGCTACACCTTC
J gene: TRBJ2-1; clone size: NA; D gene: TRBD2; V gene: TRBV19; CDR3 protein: CASSIEGSGRGEQFF; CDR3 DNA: TGTGCCAGTAGTATAGAGGGTAGCGGGAGAGGTGAGCAGTTCTTC
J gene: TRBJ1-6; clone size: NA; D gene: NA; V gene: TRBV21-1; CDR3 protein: CASTKGKSQVPHSPLHF; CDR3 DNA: TGTGCCAGCACCAAAGGGAAGTCCCAGGTTCCTCATTCACCCCTCCACTTT
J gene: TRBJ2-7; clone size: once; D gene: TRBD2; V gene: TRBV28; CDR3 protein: CASRWGGPFYEQYF; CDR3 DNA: TGTGCCAGCAGGTGGGGAGGGCCCTTCTACGAGCAGTACTTC
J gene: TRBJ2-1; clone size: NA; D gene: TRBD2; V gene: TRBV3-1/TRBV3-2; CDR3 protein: CASSQGGTSGYNEQFF; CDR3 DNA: TGTGCCAGCAGCCAAGGGGGGACTAGCGGTTACAATGAGCAGTTCTTC
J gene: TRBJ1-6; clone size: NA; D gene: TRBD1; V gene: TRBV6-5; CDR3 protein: CASSYGQGKYSPLHF; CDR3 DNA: TGTGCCAGCAGTTACGGACAGGGAAAGTATTCACCCCTCCACTTT
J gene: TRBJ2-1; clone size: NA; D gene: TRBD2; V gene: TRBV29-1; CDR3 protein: CSGRGGHEQFF; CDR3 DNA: TGCAGCGGCCGCGGGGGGCATGAGCAGTTCTTC
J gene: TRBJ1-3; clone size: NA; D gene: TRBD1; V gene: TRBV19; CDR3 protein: CASSTGQGRNTIYF; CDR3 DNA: TGTGCCAGTAGTACCGGACAGGGAAGAAACACCATATATTTT
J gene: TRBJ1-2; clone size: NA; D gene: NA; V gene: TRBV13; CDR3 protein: CASSLGRVVGYTF; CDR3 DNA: TGTGCCAGCAGCTTAGGCCGGGTAGTTGGCTACACCTTC
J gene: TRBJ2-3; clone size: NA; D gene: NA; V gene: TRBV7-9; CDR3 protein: CASSFGRGFTDTQYF; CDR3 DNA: TGTGCCAGCAGCTTCGGCAGGGGCTTCACAGATACGCAGTATTTT
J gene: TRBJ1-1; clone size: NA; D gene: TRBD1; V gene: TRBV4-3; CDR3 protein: CASSRTGGEYTEAFF; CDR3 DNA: TGCGCCAGCAGCCGGACAGGGGGCGAGTACACTGAAGCTTTCTTT
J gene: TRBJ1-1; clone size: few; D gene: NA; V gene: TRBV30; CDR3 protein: CAWVGYTEAFF; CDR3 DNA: TGTGCCTGGGTCGGGTACACTGAAGCTTTCTTT
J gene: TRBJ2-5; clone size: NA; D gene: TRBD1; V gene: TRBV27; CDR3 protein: CASSSGTGGVETQYF; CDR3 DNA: TGTGCCAGCAGTTCTGGGACAGGGGGTGTTGAGACCCAGTACTTC